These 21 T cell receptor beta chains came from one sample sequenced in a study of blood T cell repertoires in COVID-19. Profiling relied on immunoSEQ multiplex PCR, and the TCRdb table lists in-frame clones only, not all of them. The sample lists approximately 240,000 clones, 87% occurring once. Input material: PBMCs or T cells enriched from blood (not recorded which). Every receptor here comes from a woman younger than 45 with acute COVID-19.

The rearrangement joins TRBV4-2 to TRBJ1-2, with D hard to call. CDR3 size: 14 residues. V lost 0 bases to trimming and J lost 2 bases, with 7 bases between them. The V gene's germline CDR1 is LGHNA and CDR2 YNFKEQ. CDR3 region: CASSQERQNYGYTF. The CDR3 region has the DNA TGTGCCAGCAGCCAAGAGAGACAAAACTATGGCTACACCTTC.

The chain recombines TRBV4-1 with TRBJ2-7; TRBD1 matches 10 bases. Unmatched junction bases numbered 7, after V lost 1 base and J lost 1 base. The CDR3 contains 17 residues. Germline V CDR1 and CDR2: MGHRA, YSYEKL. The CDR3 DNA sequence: TGCGCCAGCAGCCAAGTTCGCGCGGGACAGGGGTCCTACGAGCAGTACTTC. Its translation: CASSQVRAGQGSYEQYF.

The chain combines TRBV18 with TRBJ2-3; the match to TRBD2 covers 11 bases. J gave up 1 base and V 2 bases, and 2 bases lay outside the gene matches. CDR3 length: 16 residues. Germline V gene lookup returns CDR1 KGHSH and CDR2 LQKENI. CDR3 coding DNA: TGTGCCAGCTCACCAACACTAGCGGGGGGCACAGATACGCAGTATTTT. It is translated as CASSPTLAGGTDTQYF.

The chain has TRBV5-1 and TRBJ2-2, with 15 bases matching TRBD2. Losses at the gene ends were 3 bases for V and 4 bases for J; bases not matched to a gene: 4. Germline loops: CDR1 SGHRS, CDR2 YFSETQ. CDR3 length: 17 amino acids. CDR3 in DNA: TGCGCCAGCAGCTCGGGACTAGCGGGAGGTTCCACCGGGGAGCTGTTTTTT. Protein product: CASSSGLAGGSTGELFF.

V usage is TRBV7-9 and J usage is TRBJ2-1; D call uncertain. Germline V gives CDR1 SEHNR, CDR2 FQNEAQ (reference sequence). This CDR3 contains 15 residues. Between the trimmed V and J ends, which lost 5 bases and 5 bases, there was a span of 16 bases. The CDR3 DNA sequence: TGTGCCAGCAGCATTATAGGTCTAGTACACAATGAGCAGTTCTTC. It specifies CASSIIGLVHNEQFF.

This CDR3 is CASSPPGSAGETQYF. The CDR3 DNA sequence: TGTGCCAGCAGCCCCCCCGGGAGCGCCGGAGAGACCCAGTACTTC. V and J are TRBV9 and TRBJ2-5, with D possibly matching TRBD2 (6 bases). Germline loops: CDR1 SGDLS, CDR2 YYNGEE. The V and J ends lost 4 bases and 4 bases respectively, with 17 bases between them. This CDR3 has 15 amino acids.

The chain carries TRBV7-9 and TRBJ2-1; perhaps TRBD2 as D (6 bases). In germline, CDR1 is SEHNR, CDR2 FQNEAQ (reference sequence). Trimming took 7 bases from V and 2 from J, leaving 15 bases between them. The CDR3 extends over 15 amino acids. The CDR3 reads CASTFSGSTYNEQFF. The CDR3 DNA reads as TGTGCCAGCACCTTTAGCGGATCTACCTACAATGAGCAGTTCTTC.

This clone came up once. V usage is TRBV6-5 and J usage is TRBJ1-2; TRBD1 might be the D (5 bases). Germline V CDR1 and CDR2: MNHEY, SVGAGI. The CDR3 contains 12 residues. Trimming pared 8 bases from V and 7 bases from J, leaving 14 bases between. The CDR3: CASVPGLGGYTF. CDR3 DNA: TGTGCCAGCGTGCCAGGGTTGGGTGGCTACACCTTC.

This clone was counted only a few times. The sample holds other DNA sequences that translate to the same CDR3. The CDR3 is CASSRDSQETQYF. CDR3 in DNA: TGTGCCAGCTCCCGGGACAGCCAAGAGACCCAGTACTTC. V gene TRBV2 combines with J gene TRBJ2-5, with TRBD1 identical over 7 bases. J gave up 1 base and V 8 bases, and 4 bases lay outside the gene matches. This CDR3 region has 13 residues. CDR1 is SNHLY, CDR2 FYNNEI, per germline. Full variable domain (outside the CDR3, taken from reference TRBV2 and TRBJ2-5): EPEVTQTPSHQVTQMGQEVILRCVPISNHLYFYWYRQILGQKVEFLVSFYNNEISEKSEIFDDQFSVERPDGSNFTLKIRSTKLEDSAMYFCASSRDSQETQYFGPGTRLLVL.

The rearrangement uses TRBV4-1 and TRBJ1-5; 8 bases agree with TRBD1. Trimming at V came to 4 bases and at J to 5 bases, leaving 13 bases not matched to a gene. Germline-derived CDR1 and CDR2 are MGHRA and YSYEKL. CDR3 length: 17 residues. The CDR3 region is CASSRPNYQGAHQPQHF. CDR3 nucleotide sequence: TGCGCCAGCAGCCGGCCTAATTATCAGGGGGCGCATCAGCCCCAGCATTTT.

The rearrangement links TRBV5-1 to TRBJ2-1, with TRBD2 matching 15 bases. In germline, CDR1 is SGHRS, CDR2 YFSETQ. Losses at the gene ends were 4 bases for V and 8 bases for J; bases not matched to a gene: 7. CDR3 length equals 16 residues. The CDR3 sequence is CASSLRTSGGAYEQFF. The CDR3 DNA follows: TGCGCCAGCAGCCTAAGGACTAGCGGGGGGGCGTATGAGCAGTTCTTC. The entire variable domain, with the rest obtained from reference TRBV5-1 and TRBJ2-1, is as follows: KAGVTQTPRYLIKTRGQQVTLSCSPISGHRSVSWYQQTPGQGLQFLFEYFSETQRNKGNFPGRFSGRQFSNSRSEMNVSTLELGDSALYLCASSLRTSGGAYEQFFGPGTRLTVL.

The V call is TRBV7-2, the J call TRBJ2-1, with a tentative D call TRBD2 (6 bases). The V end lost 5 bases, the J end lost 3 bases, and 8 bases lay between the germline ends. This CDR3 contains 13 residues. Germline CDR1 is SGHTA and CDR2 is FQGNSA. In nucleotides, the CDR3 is TGTGCCAGCAGCCGGGGACTCTACAATGAGCAGTTCTTC. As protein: CASSRGLYNEQFF. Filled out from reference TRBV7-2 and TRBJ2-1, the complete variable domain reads GAGVSQSPSNKVTEKGKDVELRCDPISGHTALYWYRQSLGQGLEFLIYFQGNSAPDKSGLPSDRFSAERTGGSVSTLTIQRTQQEDSAVYLCASSRGLYNEQFFGPGTRLTVL.

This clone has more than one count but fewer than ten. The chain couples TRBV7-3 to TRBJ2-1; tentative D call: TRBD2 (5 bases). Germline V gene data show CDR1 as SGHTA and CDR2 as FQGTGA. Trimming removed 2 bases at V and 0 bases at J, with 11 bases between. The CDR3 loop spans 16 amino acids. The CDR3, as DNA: TGTGCCAGCAGCTTAGAGGGATCTAGCTCCTACAATGAGCAGTTCTTC. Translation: CASSLEGSSSYNEQFF.

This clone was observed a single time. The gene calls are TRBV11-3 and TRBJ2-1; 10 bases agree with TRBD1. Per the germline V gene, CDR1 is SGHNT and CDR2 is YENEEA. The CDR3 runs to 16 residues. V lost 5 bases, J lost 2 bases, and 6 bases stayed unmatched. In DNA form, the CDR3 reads TGTGCCAGCAGCCCGCGACAGGGGGCTCCCTACAATGAGCAGTTCTTC. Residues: CASSPRQGAPYNEQFF.

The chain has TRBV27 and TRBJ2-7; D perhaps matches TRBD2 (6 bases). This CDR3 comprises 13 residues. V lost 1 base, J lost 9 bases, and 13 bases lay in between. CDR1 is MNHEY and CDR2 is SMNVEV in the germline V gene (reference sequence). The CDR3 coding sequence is TGTGCCAGCAGTTTATTCGGCCGGGAGCGGCAGTACTTC. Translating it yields CASSLFGRERQYF.

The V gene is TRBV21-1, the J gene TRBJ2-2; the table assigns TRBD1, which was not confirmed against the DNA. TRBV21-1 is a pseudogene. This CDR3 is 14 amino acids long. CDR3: CASKDRKGTGELFF. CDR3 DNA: TGTGCCAGCAAGGACAGGAAGGGCACCGGGGAGCTGTTTTTT.

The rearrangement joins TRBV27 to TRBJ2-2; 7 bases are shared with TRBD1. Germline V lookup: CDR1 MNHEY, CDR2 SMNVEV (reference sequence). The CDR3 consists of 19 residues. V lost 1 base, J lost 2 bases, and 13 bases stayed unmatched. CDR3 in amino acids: CASSLWGFSRQGNTGELFF. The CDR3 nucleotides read TGTGCCAGCAGTTTATGGGGATTTTCACGACAGGGCAACACCGGGGAGCTGTTTTTT.

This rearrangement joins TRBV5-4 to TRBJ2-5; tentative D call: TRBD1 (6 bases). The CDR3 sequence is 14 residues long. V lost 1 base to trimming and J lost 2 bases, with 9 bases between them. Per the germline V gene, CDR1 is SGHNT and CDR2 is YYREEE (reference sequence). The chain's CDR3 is CASSLRTDQETQYF. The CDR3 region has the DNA TGTGCCAGCAGCTTGAGGACAGATCAAGAGACCCAGTACTTC. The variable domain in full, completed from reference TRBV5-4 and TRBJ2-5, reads ETGVTQSPTHLIKTRGQQVTLRCSSQSGHNTVSWYQQALGQGPQFIFQYYREEENGRGNFPPRFSGLQFPNYSSELNVNALELDDSALYLCASSLRTDQETQYFGPGTRLLVL.

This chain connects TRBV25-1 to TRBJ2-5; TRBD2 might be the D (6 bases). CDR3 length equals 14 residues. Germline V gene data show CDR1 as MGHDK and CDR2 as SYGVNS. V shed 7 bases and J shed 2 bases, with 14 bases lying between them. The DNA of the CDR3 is TGTGCCAGCACCACTTGGAGGGAGCAAGAGACCCAGTACTTC. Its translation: CASTTWREQETQYF.

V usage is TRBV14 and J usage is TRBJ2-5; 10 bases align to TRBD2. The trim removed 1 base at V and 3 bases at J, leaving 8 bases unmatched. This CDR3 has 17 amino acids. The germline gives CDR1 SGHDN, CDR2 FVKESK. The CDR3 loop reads CASSQGRSSGREETQYF. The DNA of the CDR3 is TGTGCCAGCAGCCAAGGGCGGTCGAGCGGGAGGGAAGAGACCCAGTACTTC.

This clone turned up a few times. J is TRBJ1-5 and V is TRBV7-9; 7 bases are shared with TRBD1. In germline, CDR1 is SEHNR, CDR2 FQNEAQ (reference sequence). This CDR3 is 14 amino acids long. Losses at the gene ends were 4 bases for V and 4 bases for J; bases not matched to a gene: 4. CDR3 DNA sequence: TGTGCCAGCAGCTCGATGACAGGGAATCAGCCCCAGCATTTT. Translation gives CASSSMTGNQPQHF.